A selection of T cell receptor beta chains follows, all from one sample in a study of blood T cell repertoires in COVID-19. Assay used: immunoSEQ multiplex PCR; TCRdb lists only in-frame clones, some missing. The sample lists roughly 32,000 clones; about 91% were seen once. Specimen: peripheral blood. These receptors all come from a human donor with active COVID-19. The donor label of this sample is uncertain. Each CDR3 is given with its conserved first and last residue. D genes are given only for firm matches. Not every row has a clone size; where given, it reads once, few, many or a size class.

TRBV6-2/TRBV6-3	NA	16	TRBJ1-1	NA	TGTGCCAGCAGTTACAAGGTCGACAGGATGAACACTGAAGCTTTCTTT	CASSYKVDRMNTEAFF
TRBV18	once	17	TRBJ2-2	TRBD1	TGTGCCAGCTCACCGGACAGGGGAGGCCAAAGATTCGGGGAGCTGTTTTTT	CASSPDRGGQRFGELFF
TRBV24-1	NA	14	TRBJ2-3	TRBD1	TGTGCCACCAGTAGGACAGGGGACTTAGATACGCAGTATTTT	CATSRTGDLDTQYF
TRBV19	NA	14	TRBJ1-4	TRBD1	TGTGCCAGTAGTAGGGACAGGGGGAATGAAAAACTGTTTTTT	CASSRDRGNEKLFF
TRBV9	NA	15	TRBJ2-1	TRBD2	TGTGCCAGCAATAGACTAGCGGGAGTTAGTAATGAGCAGTTCTTC	CASNRLAGVSNEQFF
TRBV12-3/TRBV12-4	NA	13	TRBJ1-2	NA	TGTGCCAGCAGAAAACAGGAAAACTATGGCTACACCTTC	CASRKQENYGYTF
TRBV5-5	NA	17	TRBJ2-5	TRBD2	TGTGCCAGCAGCTCCCCGCGGGGAGCGGGGGGACAAGAGACCCAGTACTTC	CASSSPRGAGGQETQYF
TRBV5-6	once	13	TRBJ1-3	NA	TGTGCCAGCAGCTTGCGCTCTGGAAACACCATATATTTT	CASSLRSGNTIYF
TRBV30	NA	12	TRBJ1-1	NA	TGTGCCTGGACTTCCGGCGGGCAGCGTCCTTTCTTT	CAWTSGGQRPFF
TRBV3-1/TRBV3-2	NA	15	TRBJ2-5	NA	TGTGCCAGCAGCCGCGCGGGGTCGTACCAAGAGACCCAGTACTTC	CASSRAGSYQETQYF
TRBV30	NA	16	TRBJ2-1	TRBD1	TGTGCCTGGAGTGGGGCTAGGGGGCCCTTGTTGAATGAGCAGTTCTTC	CAWSGARGPLLNEQFF
TRBV7-9	medium-sized	14	TRBJ2-7	NA	TGTGCCAGCAGCCCGTCGGGACTCCTTTACGAGCAGTACTTC	CASSPSGLLYEQYF
TRBV18	NA	15	TRBJ1-2	TRBD1	TGTGCCAGCTCACCACGTGACAGGGGAAGCTATGGCTACACCTTC	CASSPRDRGSYGYTF
TRBV27	NA	15	TRBJ1-2	TRBD1	TGTGCCAGCCGCAGACCGGGACAGGGGGACTATGGCTACACCTTC	CASRRPGQGDYGYTF
TRBV5-8	NA	15	TRBJ2-3	NA	TGTGCCAGCAGCTTGAGGCAGGGAAGCACAGATACGCAGTATTTT	CASSLRQGSTDTQYF
TRBV5-4	NA	14	TRBJ2-1	NA	TGTGCCAGCAGCTTGCAGGTAACGAACAATGAGCAGTTCTTC	CASSLQVTNNEQFF
TRBV25-1	NA	14	TRBJ1-3	NA	TGTGCCAGCAGTCCCCCAGGGGTCGGAAACACCATATATTTT	CASSPPGVGNTIYF
TRBV28	NA	18	TRBJ2-2	TRBD2	TGTGCCAGCAGTCTCGATATAACTAGCGGATCAAACACCGGGGAGCTGTTTTTT	CASSLDITSGSNTGELFF